This TCR beta chain was sequenced during a study of blood T cell repertoires in COVID-19. Authors' processing steps: For nucleated cells, counts were estimated from reference gene primer amplification. Produced via immunoSEQ multiplex PCR; TCRdb's table is partial and in-frame only. For V, J and clone size, that table is used; D and trimming come from the DNA. The data hold a few hundred thousand clones, with 65% to 85% observed a single time. This CDR3 spans 12 amino acids. V shed 2 bases and J shed 11 bases, with 15 bases lying between them. Germline CDR1 GTSNPN, CDR2 SVGIG (reference sequence). The chain uses TRBV30 and TRBJ1-1, with a tentative D call TRBD1 (6 bases). This TCR came from a man under 40 with acute COVID-19. The specimen sequenced was PBMCs or T cells enriched from blood (not recorded which). The CDR3 region has the DNA TGTGCCTGGAGTAAGGGAAGGACAGAGGCTTTCTTT. Its protein is CAWSKGRTEAFF.